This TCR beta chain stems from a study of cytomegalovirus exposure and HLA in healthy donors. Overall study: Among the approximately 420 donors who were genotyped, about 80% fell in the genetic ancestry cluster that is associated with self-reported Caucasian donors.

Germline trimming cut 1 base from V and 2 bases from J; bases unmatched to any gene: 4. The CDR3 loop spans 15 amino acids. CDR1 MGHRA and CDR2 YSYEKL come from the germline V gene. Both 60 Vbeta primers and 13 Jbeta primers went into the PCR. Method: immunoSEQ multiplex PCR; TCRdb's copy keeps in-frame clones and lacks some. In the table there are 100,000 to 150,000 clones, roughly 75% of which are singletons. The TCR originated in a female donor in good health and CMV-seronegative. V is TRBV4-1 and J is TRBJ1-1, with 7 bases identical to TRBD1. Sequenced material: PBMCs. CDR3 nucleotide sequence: TGCGCCAGCAGCCAAGTCTCAGGGGGTAACACTGAAGCTTTCTTT. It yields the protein CASSQVSGGNTEAFF.